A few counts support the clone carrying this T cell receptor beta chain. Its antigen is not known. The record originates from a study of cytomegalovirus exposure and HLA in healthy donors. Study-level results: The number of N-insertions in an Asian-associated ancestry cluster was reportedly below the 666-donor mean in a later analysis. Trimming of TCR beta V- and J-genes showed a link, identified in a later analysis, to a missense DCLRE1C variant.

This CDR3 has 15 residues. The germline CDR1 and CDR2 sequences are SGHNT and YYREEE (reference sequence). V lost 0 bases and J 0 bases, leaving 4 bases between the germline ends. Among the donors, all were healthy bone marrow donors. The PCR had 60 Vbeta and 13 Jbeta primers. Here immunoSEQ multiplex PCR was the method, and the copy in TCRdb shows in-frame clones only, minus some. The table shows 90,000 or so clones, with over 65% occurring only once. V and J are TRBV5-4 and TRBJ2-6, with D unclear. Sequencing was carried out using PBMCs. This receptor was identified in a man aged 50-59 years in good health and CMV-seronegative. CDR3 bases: TGTGCCAGCAGCTTGGGAGTCTCTGGGGCCAACGTCCTGACTTTC. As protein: CASSLGVSGANVLTF.